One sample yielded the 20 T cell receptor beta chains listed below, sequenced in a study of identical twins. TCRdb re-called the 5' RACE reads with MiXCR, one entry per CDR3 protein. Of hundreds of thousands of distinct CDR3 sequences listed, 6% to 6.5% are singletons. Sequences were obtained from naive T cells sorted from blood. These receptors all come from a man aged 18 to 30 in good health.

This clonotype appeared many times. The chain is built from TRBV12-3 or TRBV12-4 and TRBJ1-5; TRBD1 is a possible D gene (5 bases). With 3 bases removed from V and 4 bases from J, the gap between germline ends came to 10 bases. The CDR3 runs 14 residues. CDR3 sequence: CASSFTGINQPQHF. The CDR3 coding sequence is TGTGCCAGCAGTTTTACAGGAATAAATCAGCCCCAGCATTTT.

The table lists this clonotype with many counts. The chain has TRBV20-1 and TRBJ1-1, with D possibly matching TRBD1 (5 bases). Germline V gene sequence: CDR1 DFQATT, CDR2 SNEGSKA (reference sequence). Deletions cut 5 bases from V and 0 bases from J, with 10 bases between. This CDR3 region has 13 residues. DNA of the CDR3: TGCAGTGCTCCCTCGGGGGTGAACACTGAAGCTTTCTTT. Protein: CSAPSGVNTEAFF.

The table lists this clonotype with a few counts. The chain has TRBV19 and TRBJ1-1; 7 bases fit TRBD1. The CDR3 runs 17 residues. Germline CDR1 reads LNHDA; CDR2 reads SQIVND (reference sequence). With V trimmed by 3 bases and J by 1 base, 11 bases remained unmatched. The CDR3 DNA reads TGTGCCAGTAGTATGGGTGTAGGGGGCCGCGGGAACACTGAAGCTTTCTTT. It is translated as CASSMGVGGRGNTEAFF.

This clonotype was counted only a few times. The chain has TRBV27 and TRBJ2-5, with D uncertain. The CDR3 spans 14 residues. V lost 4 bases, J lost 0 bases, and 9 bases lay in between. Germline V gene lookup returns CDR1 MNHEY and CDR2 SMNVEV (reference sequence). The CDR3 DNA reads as TGTGCCAGCAGTTATCATAGAGACCAAGAGACCCAGTACTTC. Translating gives CASSYHRDQETQYF.

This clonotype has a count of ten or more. CDR3 sequence (DNA): TGTGCCAGCAGTTTAATACAGGGCCGCTACGAGCAGTACTTC. Residues: CASSLIQGRYEQYF. The chain joins TRBV28 to TRBJ2-7, with D tentatively TRBD1 (6 bases). Trimming left V 2 bases short and J 3 bases short, with 11 bases between. Germline-derived CDR1 and CDR2 are MDHEN and SYDVKM. This CDR3 is built from 14 residues.

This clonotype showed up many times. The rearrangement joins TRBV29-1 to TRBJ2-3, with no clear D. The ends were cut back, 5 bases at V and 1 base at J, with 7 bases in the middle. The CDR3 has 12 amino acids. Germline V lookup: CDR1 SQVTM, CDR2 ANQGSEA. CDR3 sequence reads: CSVRQGTDTQYF. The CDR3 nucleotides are TGCAGCGTTCGGCAGGGCACAGATACGCAGTATTTT.

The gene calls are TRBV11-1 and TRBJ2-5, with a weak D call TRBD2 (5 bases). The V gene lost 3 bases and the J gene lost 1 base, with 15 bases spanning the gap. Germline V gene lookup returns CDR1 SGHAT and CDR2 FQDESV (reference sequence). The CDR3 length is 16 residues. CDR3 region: CASSFSRGGLQETQYF. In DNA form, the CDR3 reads TGTGCCAGCAGCTTTTCTCGCGGAGGACTCCAAGAGACCCAGTACTTC.

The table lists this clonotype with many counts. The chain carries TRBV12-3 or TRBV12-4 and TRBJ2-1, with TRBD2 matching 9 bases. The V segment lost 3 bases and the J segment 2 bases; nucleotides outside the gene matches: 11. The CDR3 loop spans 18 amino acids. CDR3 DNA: TGTGCCAGCAGTTTTCGTCTCGCGGGCGGGAGGGCCTACAATGAGCAGTTCTTC. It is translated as CASSFRLAGGRAYNEQFF.

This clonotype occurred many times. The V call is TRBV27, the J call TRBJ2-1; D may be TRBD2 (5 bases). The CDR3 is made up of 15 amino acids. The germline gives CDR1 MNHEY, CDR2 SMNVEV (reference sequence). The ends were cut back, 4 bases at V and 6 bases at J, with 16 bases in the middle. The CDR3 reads CASSSLGLGRNEQFF. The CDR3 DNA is TGTGCCAGCAGTTCCCTTGGACTCGGACGCAATGAGCAGTTCTTC.

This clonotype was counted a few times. The CDR3 nucleotides are TGCGCCAGCAGCCTTACCCTAAGCAGCGGGAGACCCTCTAGCACAGATACGCAGTATTTT. This sequence encodes CASSLTLSSGRPSSTDTQYF. V gene TRBV4-1 combines with J gene TRBJ2-3, with 8 bases identical to TRBD2. Germline lookup yields CDR1 MGHRA and CDR2 YSYEKL. V was clipped by 4 bases and J by 0 bases; unmatched bases: 18. The CDR3 sequence is 20 residues long.

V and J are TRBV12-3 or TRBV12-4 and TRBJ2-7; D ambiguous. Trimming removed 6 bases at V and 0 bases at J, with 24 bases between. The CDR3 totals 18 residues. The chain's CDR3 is CASSVDISEPTASYEQYF. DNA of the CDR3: TGTGCCAGCAGCGTGGATATAAGCGAGCCCACCGCCTCCTACGAGCAGTACTTC.

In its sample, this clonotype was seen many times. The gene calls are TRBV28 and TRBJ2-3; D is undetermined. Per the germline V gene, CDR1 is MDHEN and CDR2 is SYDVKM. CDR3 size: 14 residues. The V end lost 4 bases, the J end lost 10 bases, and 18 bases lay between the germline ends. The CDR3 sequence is CASSSFPAPRAQYF. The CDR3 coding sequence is TGTGCCAGCAGTTCTTTCCCAGCCCCTCGTGCGCAGTATTTT.

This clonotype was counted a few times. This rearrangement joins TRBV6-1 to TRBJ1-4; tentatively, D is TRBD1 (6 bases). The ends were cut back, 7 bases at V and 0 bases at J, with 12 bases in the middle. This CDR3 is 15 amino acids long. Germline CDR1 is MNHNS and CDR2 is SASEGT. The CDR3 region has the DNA TGTGCCAGCAACACCCACAGGGCAACTAATGAAAAACTGTTTTTT. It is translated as CASNTHRATNEKLFF.

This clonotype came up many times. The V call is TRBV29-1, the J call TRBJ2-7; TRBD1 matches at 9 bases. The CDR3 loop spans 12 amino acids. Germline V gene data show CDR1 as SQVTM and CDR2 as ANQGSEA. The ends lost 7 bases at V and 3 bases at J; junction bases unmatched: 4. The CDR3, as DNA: TGCAGCGCCCGGGACAGGGACTACGAGCAGTACTTC. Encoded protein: CSARDRDYEQYF.

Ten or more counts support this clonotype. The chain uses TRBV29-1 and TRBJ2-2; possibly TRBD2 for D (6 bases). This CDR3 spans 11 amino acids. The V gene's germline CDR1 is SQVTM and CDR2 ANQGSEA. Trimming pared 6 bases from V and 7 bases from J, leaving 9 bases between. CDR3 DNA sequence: TGCAGCGTACGGAGGGACGGGGAGCTGTTTTTT. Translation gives CSVRRDGELFF.

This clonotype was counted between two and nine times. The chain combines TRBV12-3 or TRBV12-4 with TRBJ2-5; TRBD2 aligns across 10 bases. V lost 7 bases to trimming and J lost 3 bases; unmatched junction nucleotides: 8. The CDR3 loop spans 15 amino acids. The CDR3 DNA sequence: TGTGCCAGCACTCAAAGCGGGAGGGAAGAAGAGACCCAGTACTTC. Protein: CASTQSGREEETQYF.

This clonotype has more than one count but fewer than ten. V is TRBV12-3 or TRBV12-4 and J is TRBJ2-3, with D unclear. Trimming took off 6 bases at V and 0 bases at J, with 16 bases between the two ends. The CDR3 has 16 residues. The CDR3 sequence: CASSLDGAFSTDTQYF. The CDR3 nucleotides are TGTGCCAGCAGCCTAGATGGCGCTTTTAGCACAGATACGCAGTATTTT.

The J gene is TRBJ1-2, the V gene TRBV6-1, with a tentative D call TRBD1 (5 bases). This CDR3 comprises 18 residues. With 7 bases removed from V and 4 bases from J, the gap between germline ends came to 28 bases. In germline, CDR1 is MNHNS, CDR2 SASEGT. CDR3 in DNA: TGTGCCAGCAAAGGGCGAACCCAGACAGACCCGTCTTTCTATGGCTACACCTTC. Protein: CASKGRTQTDPSFYGYTF.

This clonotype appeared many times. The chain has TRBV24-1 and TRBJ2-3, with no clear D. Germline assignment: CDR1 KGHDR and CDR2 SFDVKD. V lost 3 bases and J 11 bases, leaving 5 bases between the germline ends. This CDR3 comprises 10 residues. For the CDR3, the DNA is TGTGCCACCAGTGATGGCAAGCAGTATTTT. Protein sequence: CATSDGKQYF.

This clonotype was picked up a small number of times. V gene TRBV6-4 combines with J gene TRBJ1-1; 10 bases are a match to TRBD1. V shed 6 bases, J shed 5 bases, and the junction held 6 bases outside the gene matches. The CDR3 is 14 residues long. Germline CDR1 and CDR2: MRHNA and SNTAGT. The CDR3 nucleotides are TGTGCCAGCAGAGACCGGACAGGGGGGACTGAAGCTTTCTTT. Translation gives CASRDRTGGTEAFF.